The clone carrying this T cell receptor beta chain has just one count. Assay used: immunoSEQ multiplex PCR; TCRdb lists only in-frame clones, some missing. Found here are nearly 5,000 clones, approximately 73% of them singletons; the top ten hold roughly 10%. The sample originates from a study of immune evolution from preneoplasia to lung adenocarcinoma. The CDR3 extends over 15 amino acids. Germline V gene lookup returns CDR1 SGHTA and CDR2 FQGNSA. V dropped 5 bases and J dropped 6 bases, with 16 bases sitting between them. The TCR was taken from a person aged 70 to 85 with lung adenocarcinoma. Sequencing used FFPE minimally invasive lung adenocarcinoma tissue. The gene calls are TRBV7-2 and TRBJ2-2; D might be TRBD2 (6 bases). The CDR3 coding sequence is TGTGCCAGCAGCCTAGATGGGGGGTGGGCCGGGGAGCTGTTTTTT. Residues: CASSLDGGWAGELFF. Variable domain in full (rest from reference TRBV7-2 and TRBJ2-2): GAGVSQSPSNKVTEKGKDVELRCDPISGHTALYWYRQSLGQGLEFLIYFQGNSAPDKSGLPSDRFSAERTGGSVSTLTIQRTQQEDSAVYLCASSLDGGWAGELFFGEGSRLTVL.